The 30 T cell receptor beta chains below were found in one sample sequenced in a study of long-term antiretroviral therapy in people with HIV. Survey-level resolution applied to immunoSEQ assay v3.0. Profiling relied on immunoSEQ multiplex PCR, and the TCRdb table lists in-frame clones only, not all of them. The sample records roughly 23,000 clones, about four fifths being singletons. The input for sequencing was unsorted PBMCs, taken 1.5 years after starting antiretroviral therapy. The receptors here all came from a man aged 25 to 45 with HIV.

This chain links TRBV7-2 with TRBJ2-1; 10 nucleotides agree with TRBD2. CDR1 is SGHTA and CDR2 is FQGNSA in the germline V gene. V shed 5 bases and J 6 bases; nucleotides not matched to a gene: 7. This CDR3 comprises 15 residues. The chain's CDR3 is CASSTERLAGNEQFF. CDR3 nucleotide sequence: TGTGCCAGCAGCACCGAGCGACTAGCGGGCAATGAGCAGTTCTTC.

This chain links TRBV5-4 with TRBJ2-7; tentative D call: TRBD1 (6 bases). The CDR3 extends over 15 amino acids. Germline loops: CDR1 SGHNT, CDR2 YYREEE (reference sequence). Deletions cut 4 bases from V and 1 base from J, with 15 bases between. The CDR3, as DNA: TGTGCCAGCAGCGGGCTGGGGGCCGCATCCTACGAGCAGTACTTC. Protein: CASSGLGAASYEQYF.

V is TRBV6-1 and J is TRBJ2-3, with D maybe TRBD2 (6 bases). CDR1 is MNHNS, CDR2 SASEGT, per germline. V lost 1 base and J 2 bases, leaving 10 bases between the germline ends. The CDR3 length is 15 residues. The CDR3 loop reads CASSEVGLITDTQYF. DNA of the CDR3: TGTGCCAGCAGTGAAGTGGGACTTATCACAGATACGCAGTATTTT.

The chain is built from TRBV9 and TRBJ2-5, with D perhaps TRBD2 (5 bases). V dropped 4 bases and J dropped 5 bases, with 12 bases sitting between them. CDR3 length equals 13 residues. The germline CDR1 and CDR2 sequences are SGDLS and YYNGEE. CDR3 residues: CASSPPGGETQYF. The CDR3 DNA is TGTGCCAGCAGCCCCCCGGGCGGGGAGACCCAGTACTTC.

The chain links TRBV7-9 to TRBJ1-2, with D tentatively TRBD1 (6 bases). The CDR3 has 15 amino acids. V lost 3 bases to trimming and J lost 1 base, with 12 bases between them. CDR1 is SEHNR and CDR2 is FQNEAQ in the germline V gene (reference sequence). The CDR3 region is CASSFTLDSNYGYTF. The CDR3 coding sequence is TGTGCCAGCAGCTTTACACTGGACAGTAACTATGGCTACACCTTC.

The chain links TRBV14 to TRBJ2-7, with D maybe TRBD2 (5 bases). Germline V gene lookup returns CDR1 SGHDN and CDR2 FVKESK. The CDR3 extends over 14 amino acids. Trimming removed 6 bases from V and 3 bases from J, with 15 bases in between. The CDR3 bases are TGTGCCAGCAGTCCTCGGGCGGGCCTCTACGAGCAGTACTTC. This translates into CASSPRAGLYEQYF.

The gene calls are TRBV19 and TRBJ2-1; 8 bases map to TRBD1. The CDR3 is made up of 15 amino acids. Germline V gene data show CDR1 as LNHDA and CDR2 as SQIVND (reference sequence). V shed 4 bases, J shed 5 bases, and the junction held 7 bases outside the gene matches. This chain's CDR3 is CASSTGDRIDNEQFF. The DNA for the CDR3 is TGTGCCAGTAGTACGGGGGACAGGATAGACAATGAGCAGTTCTTC.

The chain carries TRBV6-6 and TRBJ2-3, with 9 bases lining up with TRBD2. Trimming took 6 bases from V and 7 from J; bases not matched to a gene: 14. The CDR3 runs to 16 residues. Germline V CDR1 and CDR2: MNHNY, SVGAGI (reference sequence). CDR3 bases: TGTGCCAGCAGCCGACTTCGACTAGCGGCCGATTATACGCAGTATTTT. Encoded protein: CASSRLRLAADYTQYF.

This chain uses TRBV30 with TRBJ1-5; D is unclear. V lost 6 bases, J lost 5 bases, and 17 bases lay in between. The CDR3 spans 14 residues. CDR1 GTSNPN and CDR2 SVGIG come from the germline V gene (reference sequence). Here the CDR3 reads CACTRVGSHQPQHF. The DNA for the CDR3 is TGTGCCTGCACCCGAGTGGGGTCGCATCAGCCCCAGCATTTT.

The CDR3, as DNA: TGTGCCAGCAGTAGAGCCGGGACAGGGTCCTACGAGCAGTACTTC. Translation gives CASSRAGTGSYEQYF. The V gene is TRBV6-5, the J gene TRBJ2-7; 9 nucleotides agree with TRBD1. V trimming: 5 bases; J trimming: 1 base; junction bases outside the gene matches: 6. Germline V CDR1 and CDR2: MNHEY, SVGAGI. CDR3 length: 15 residues.

This chain links TRBV19 with TRBJ1-1; TRBD1 matches at 9 bases. The CDR3 runs 17 residues. From germline, CDR1 is LNHDA and CDR2 SQIVND (reference sequence). V trimming: 6 bases; J trimming: 1 base; junction bases outside the gene matches: 12. CDR3 nucleotide sequence: TGTGCCAGTAGGCGCCTGGGGACAGGGAGTAGGAACACTGAAGCTTTCTTT. Translation: CASRRLGTGSRNTEAFF.

This chain connects TRBV10-3 to TRBJ2-7, with a tentative D call TRBD2 (5 bases). This CDR3 comprises 14 residues. V lost 0 bases, J lost 7 bases, and 13 bases lay in between. From germline, CDR1 is ENHRY and CDR2 SYGVKD. CDR3: CAISESPGSGEQYF. The CDR3 coding sequence is TGTGCCATCAGTGAGTCTCCAGGTTCGGGAGAGCAGTACTTC.

The V and J genes are TRBV28 and TRBJ2-7; 7 positions match TRBD2. Germline V gene lookup returns CDR1 MDHEN and CDR2 SYDVKM. Trimming took 7 bases from V and 5 from J; bases not matched to a gene: 11. The CDR3 runs to 14 residues. The CDR3 is CASKATGGGNEQYF. DNA of the CDR3: TGTGCCAGCAAAGCCACTGGGGGGGGGAACGAGCAGTACTTC.

For the CDR3, the DNA is TGCAGCGTTGCATGGGGCAGGAATCAGCCCCAGCATTTT. This codes for CSVAWGRNQPQHF. The V call is TRBV29-1, the J call TRBJ1-5; perhaps TRBD1 as D (5 bases). This CDR3 spans 13 amino acids. Trimming shortened V by 4 bases and J by 4 bases, and 11 bases separated the two germline ends. The germline V gene has CDR1 SQVTM and CDR2 ANQGSEA.

As DNA, the CDR3 is TGTGCCAGCAGCCAAGAAAGTTGGAACACTGAAGCTTTCTTT. This encodes CASSQESWNTEAFF. V usage is TRBV4-2 and J usage is TRBJ1-1, with D uncertain. This CDR3 comprises 14 residues. Germline assignment: CDR1 LGHNA and CDR2 YNFKEQ. Trimming took 0 bases from V and 1 from J, leaving 6 bases between them.

The chain combines TRBV11-2 with TRBJ1-1, with 7 bases identical to TRBD1. Trimming removed 5 bases from V and 2 bases from J; junction bases left unmatched: 17. The CDR3 has 18 amino acids. The germline gives CDR1 SGHAT, CDR2 FQNNGV. The CDR3 DNA follows: TGTGCCAGCAGCCCTTTCCGACAGGGACTATTGTTTAACACTGAAGCTTTCTTT. Its translation is CASSPFRQGLLFNTEAFF.

This chain uses TRBV4-2 with TRBJ2-7; D is uncertain. Germline CDR1 is LGHNA and CDR2 is YNFKEQ. The CDR3 extends over 16 amino acids. The V end lost 2 bases, the J end lost 6 bases, and 20 bases lay between the germline ends. The CDR3 sequence is CASSQSVRSRASEQYF. The CDR3 bases are TGTGCCAGCAGCCAATCTGTCCGTTCCCGGGCCTCCGAGCAGTACTTC.

The J gene is TRBJ2-4, the V gene TRBV11-2; the match to TRBD1 covers 10 bases. The CDR3 covers 14 residues. Germline trimming cut 5 bases from V and 6 bases from J; bases unmatched to any gene: 4. Per germline, CDR1 SGHAT and CDR2 FQNNGV. For the CDR3, the DNA is TGTGCCAGCAGCCTCGGACAGGGGGGAAACATTCAGTACTTC. This sequence encodes CASSLGQGGNIQYF.

This chain links TRBV5-1 with TRBJ2-3; TRBD1 matches at 7 bases. The V segment lost 4 bases and the J segment 1 base; nucleotides outside the gene matches: 6. CDR1 is SGHRS and CDR2 is YFSETQ in the germline V gene. CDR3 length equals 15 residues. CDR3: CASSATGTGTDTQYF. The CDR3 DNA reads TGCGCCAGCAGCGCCACCGGGACAGGCACAGATACGCAGTATTTT.

J is TRBJ1-1 and V is TRBV14; 7 bases are shared with TRBD1. V was pared by 4 bases and J by 1 base, with 6 bases of the junction left unmatched. The germline V gene encodes CDR1 SGHDN and CDR2 FVKESK. The CDR3 totals 15 residues. This CDR3 reads CASSPRNRGNTEAFF. CDR3 nucleotide sequence: TGTGCCAGCAGCCCCCGGAACAGGGGGAACACTGAAGCTTTCTTT.

The chain combines TRBV30 with TRBJ2-5; D unresolved. Germline CDR1 GTSNPN, CDR2 SVGIG (reference sequence). The CDR3 runs to 11 residues. V was trimmed by 2 bases and J by 2 bases, leaving 3 bases between them. The CDR3 bases are TGTGCCTGGAGTCGGCAAGAGACCCAGTACTTC. Translating gives CAWSRQETQYF.

The chain recombines TRBV4-2 with TRBJ2-7, with D uncertain. This CDR3 contains 15 residues. Germline V gene sequence: CDR1 LGHNA, CDR2 YNFKEQ. V lost 1 base, J lost 0 bases, and 10 bases lay in between. CDR3 nucleotides: TGTGCCAGCAGCCAAGCTTGGGCAGCCTCCTACGAGCAGTACTTC. Its translation is CASSQAWAASYEQYF.

The chain carries TRBV28 and TRBJ1-1; D gene unclear. CDR3 length: 12 amino acids. Germline CDR1 is MDHEN and CDR2 is SYDVKM. V was shortened by 7 bases and J by 1 base, with 7 bases between the two germline ends. CDR3 loop: CASTIGNTEAFF. As DNA, the CDR3 is TGTGCCAGCACCATCGGGAACACTGAAGCTTTCTTT.

The chain combines TRBV4-1 with TRBJ1-1, with D possibly being TRBD1 (5 bases). Germline lookup yields CDR1 MGHRA and CDR2 YSYEKL. The CDR3 runs to 18 residues. Trimming took 4 bases from V and 1 from J, leaving 22 bases between them. CDR3 DNA sequence: TGCGCCAGCAGCCGGGGAGGCCTTCGGGACGGGGGGAACACTGAAGCTTTCTTT. Amino acid sequence: CASSRGGLRDGGNTEAFF.

This rearrangement joins TRBV27 to TRBJ2-7; 12 bases fit TRBD2. Germline CDR1 and CDR2: MNHEY and SMNVEV (reference sequence). Losses at the gene ends were 6 bases for V and 3 bases for J; bases not matched to a gene: 0. The CDR3 has 13 residues. The DNA of the CDR3 is TGTGCCAGCAGACTAGCGGGGGGCTACGAGCAGTACTTC. Translated: CASRLAGGYEQYF.

This chain links TRBV9 with TRBJ2-6; 9 bases agree with TRBD2. The CDR3 spans 18 residues. The J segment lost 2 bases and the V segment lost 0 bases, leaving 6 bases of the junction unmatched. Germline CDR1 and CDR2: SGDLS and YYNGEE. CDR3 protein: CASSVASGIVAGANVLTF. In DNA form, the CDR3 reads TGTGCCAGCAGCGTAGCTAGCGGGATAGTAGCTGGGGCCAACGTCCTGACTTTC.

The genes are TRBV28 and TRBJ2-1; D call uncertain. CDR3 length: 13 amino acids. Germline lookup yields CDR1 MDHEN and CDR2 SYDVKM. V was cut by 5 bases and J by 5 bases, with 10 bases left in between. The CDR3 reads CASSPTVNNEQFF. The DNA for the CDR3 is TGTGCCAGCAGTCCGACTGTAAACAATGAGCAGTTCTTC.

This rearrangement joins TRBV5-1 to TRBJ2-1; D is uncertain. The length of the CDR3 is 13 residues. V lost 0 bases and J 8 bases, leaving 9 bases between the germline ends. Germline-derived CDR1 and CDR2 are SGHRS and YFSETQ. The CDR3 is CASSLAPWDEQFF. CDR3 in DNA: TGCGCCAGCAGCTTGGCACCCTGGGATGAGCAGTTCTTC.

The count of this clone is one. The V call is TRBV5-1, the J call TRBJ1-3, with 7 bases identical to TRBD1. The V segment lost 4 bases and the J segment 4 bases; nucleotides outside the gene matches: 8. The CDR3 extends over 15 amino acids. Germline V gene lookup returns CDR1 SGHRS and CDR2 YFSETQ. CDR3 protein: CASSRDSGEGNTIYF. CDR3 sequence (DNA): TGCGCCAGCAGCCGGGACAGTGGGGAGGGAAACACCATATATTTT.

This chain joins TRBV7-9 and TRBJ2-1, with 14 bases identical to TRBD2. The CDR3 has 16 amino acids. V shed 3 bases, J shed 8 bases, and the junction held 6 bases outside the gene matches. Germline V lookup: CDR1 SEHNR, CDR2 FQNEAQ (reference sequence). The CDR3 DNA is TGTGCCAGCAGCTTCGGGACTAGCGGGAGTGGGGATGAGCAGTTCTTC. This gives the protein CASSFGTSGSGDEQFF.